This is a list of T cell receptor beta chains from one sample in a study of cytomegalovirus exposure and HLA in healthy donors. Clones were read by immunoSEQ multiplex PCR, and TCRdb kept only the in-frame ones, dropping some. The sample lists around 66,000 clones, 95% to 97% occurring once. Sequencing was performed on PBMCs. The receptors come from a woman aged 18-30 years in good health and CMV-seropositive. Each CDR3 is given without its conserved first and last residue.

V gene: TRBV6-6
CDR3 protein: ASSYPSGSSYEQY

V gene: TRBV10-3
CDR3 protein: AISESGSGSGDTQY

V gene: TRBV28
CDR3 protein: ASRPRTGTPTDTQY

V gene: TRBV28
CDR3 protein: ASSFEGGRGPHSYEQY

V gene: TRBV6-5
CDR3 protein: ASSYYRDRYEQY

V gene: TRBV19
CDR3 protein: ASSRDRAGYT

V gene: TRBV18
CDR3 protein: ASSLGQTEKLF

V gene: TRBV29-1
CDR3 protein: SALKAGIDEKLF

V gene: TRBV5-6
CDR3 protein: ASSQLRGNQETQY

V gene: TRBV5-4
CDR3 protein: ASSLAGGMLDTQY

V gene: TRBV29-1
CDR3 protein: SVVGQGIYGYT

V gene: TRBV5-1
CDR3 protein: ASSLGLAGSYEQY

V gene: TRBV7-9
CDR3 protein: ASSPQGVNTEAF

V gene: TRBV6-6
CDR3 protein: AISRDRVYEQY

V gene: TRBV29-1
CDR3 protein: SADRASETQY

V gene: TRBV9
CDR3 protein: ASSALGVGPF

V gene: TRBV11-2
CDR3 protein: ASRRLQQTSGRTGELF

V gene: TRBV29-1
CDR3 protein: SVDEGNT

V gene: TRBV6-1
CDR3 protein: ASSENAAGATYEQY

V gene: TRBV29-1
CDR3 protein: SVGLFSGKVHNEQF

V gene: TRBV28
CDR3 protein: ASNQGQVSYEQY

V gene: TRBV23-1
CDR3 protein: ASLKGLAGNNEQF

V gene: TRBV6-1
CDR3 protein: ASSVTYANYGYT

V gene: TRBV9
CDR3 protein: ASSVELAAYNEQF

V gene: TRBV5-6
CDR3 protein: ASSLSRERYGYT

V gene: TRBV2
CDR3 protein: ASRQQGALKNTEAF

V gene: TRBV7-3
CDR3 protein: ASSLKAGGASYNEQF

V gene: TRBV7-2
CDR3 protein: ASSLSPSGDNEQF

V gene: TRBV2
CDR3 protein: ASSETGFNGYT

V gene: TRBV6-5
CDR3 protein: ATGQDRGMYEQY

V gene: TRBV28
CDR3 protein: ASSPFVGGYGYT

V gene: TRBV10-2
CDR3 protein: ASSESPGGYEQY

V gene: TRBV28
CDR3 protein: ASSPSGQGQLAF

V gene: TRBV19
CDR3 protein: ASNAGGKKNGYT

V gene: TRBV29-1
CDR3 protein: SVEVPYEQY

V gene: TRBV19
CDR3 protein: ASREEGLAREQY

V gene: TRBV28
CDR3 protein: ASSLIDRGNYNEQF

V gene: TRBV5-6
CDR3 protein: ASSFLRTSGSDTQY

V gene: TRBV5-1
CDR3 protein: ASKDTGTDYGYT

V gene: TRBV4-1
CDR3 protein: ASSHSYLGQGNTGELF

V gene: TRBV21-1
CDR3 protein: ASSKGARGGDRGNYSNQPQH

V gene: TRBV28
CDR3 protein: ASSFSTSPGELF

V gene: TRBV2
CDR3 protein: ASSESLLAYAYNEQF

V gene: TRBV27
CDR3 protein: ASSFRVGTDTQY

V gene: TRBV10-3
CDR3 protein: AIRLATEAF

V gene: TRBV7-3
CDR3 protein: ASSLVGTSTDTQY

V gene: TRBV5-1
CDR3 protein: ASSYGTVGNTIY

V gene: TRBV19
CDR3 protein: ASSPTLLRGHEQF

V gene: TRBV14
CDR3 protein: ASSQRGFQNTEAF

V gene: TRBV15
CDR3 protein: ATSPRSGSGIYGYT

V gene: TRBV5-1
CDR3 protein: ASSLGPSGIQETQY

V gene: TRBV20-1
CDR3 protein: SARGGYEQY

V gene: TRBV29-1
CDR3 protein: SVLSGRAYEQY

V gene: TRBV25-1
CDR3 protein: ASTDSFTYEQY

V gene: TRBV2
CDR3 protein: ASSEAPPAGPYNEQF

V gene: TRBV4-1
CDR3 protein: ASSQDLRQGPQETQY

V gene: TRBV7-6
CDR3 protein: ASSSGQGARGGELF

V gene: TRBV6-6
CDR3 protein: ASSGLAGVVHEQY

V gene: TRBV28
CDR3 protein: ASSRAGNRGHQNIQY

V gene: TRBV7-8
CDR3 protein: ASSLAIVPSSGNTIY